This TCR beta chain emerged from a study of regulatory T cells in long-lasting Graves disease. Findings of the study overall: The small sample size may have reduced accuracy. Newly diagnosed disease favored TRBV20-1 and TRBJ2-1 over persistent disease.

There are 18 residues in the CDR3. Germline loops: CDR1 LGHDT, CDR2 YNNKEL (reference sequence). V was clipped by 0 bases and J by 3 bases; unmatched bases: 11. This sample's time point: newly diagnosed GD, antithyroid drugs for less than 3 months. PBMC RNA was the source of the TCR library. This clonotype was counted ten times or more. Its specificity is not known. Construction of TCR beta libraries relied on iRepertoire HTBI primers and on Arm-PCR targeting CDR3 regions. Via MiXCR, TCRdb re-called the multiplex PCR reads, giving one row per CDR3 protein. The sample holds more than 300,000 distinct CDR3 sequences, 15% to 20% seen once. These data were likewise used in another study, on T cells in Graves' hyperthyroidism and ophthalmopathy.

This TCR came from a woman aged 18-29 years with Graves disease. The starting material was peripheral blood mononuclear cells (PBMCs), obtained at new diagnosis, from a patient treated with antithyroid drugs. The chain carries TRBV3-1 and TRBJ2-7, with 10 bases that match TRBD2. The CDR3: CASSQDTSGRAQGYEQYF. As DNA, the CDR3 is TGTGCCAGCAGCCAAGATACCAGCGGGAGGGCCCAGGGCTACGAGCAGTACTTC.